Following are 3 T cell receptor beta chains from one sample sequenced in a study of T cell responses to AZD1222 COVID-19 vaccine. Clones were read by immunoSEQ multiplex PCR, and TCRdb kept only the in-frame ones, dropping some. The repertoire holds 75,000 to 100,000 clones, with roughly 89% as singletons. The sequencing used peripheral blood, collected on day 0 of AZD1222 vaccination. The source is an adult in good health.

Concerning this clone: The same CDR3 can be traced to other DNA sequences in this sample. The genes are TRBV2 and TRBJ1-2; TRBD1 might be the D (5 bases). Germline CDR1 is SNHLY and CDR2 is FYNNEI. The CDR3 covers 13 residues. The V and J ends lost 4 bases and 4 bases respectively, with 10 bases between them. In nucleotides, the CDR3 is TGTGCCAGCAGTGGGGACCGCCTCTATGGCTACACCTTC. Protein: CASSGDRLYGYTF.

This clone was seen just once. For the CDR3, the DNA is TGTGCCAGCAGTCGTCCGGGACTAGCGGAAGAGACCCAGTACTTC. Its translation: CASSRPGLAEETQYF. V is TRBV28 and J is TRBJ2-5; 11 positions match TRBD2. The CDR3 runs to 15 residues. The ends lost 5 bases at V and 3 bases at J; junction bases unmatched: 5. Per germline, CDR1 MDHEN and CDR2 SYDVKM. Full variable domain (rest looked up from reference TRBV28 and TRBJ2-5): DVKVTQSSRYLVKRTGEKVFLECVQDMDHENMFWYRQDPGLGLRLIYFSYDVKMKEKGDIPEGYSVSREKKERFSLILESASTNQTSMYLCASSRPGLAEETQYFGPGTRLLVL.

The chain is built from TRBV7-9 and TRBJ2-7; 9 positions agree with TRBD1. After removal of 4 bases from V and 4 bases from J, the junction contained 11 bases not matched to a gene. This CDR3 has 16 amino acids. The germline gives CDR1 SEHNR, CDR2 FQNEAQ (reference sequence). CDR3 residues: CASSSLWDRARYEQYF. In nucleotides, the CDR3 is TGTGCCAGCAGCTCCCTCTGGGACAGGGCCAGGTACGAGCAGTACTTC.